The T cell receptor beta chain described here comes from a study of CD8+CD57+ T cells in acquired aplastic anemia. Sequencing was done on patients that had shown CD8+CD57+ cell expansion by flow cytometry. In all patients, the disease was severe acquired aplastic anemia. By the time of blood sampling, patients had still received no therapy. TCR beta VDJ and CDR3 were profiled, and genomic DNA was the template. TCRdb re-called the reads through MiXCR, storing one row per CDR3 protein. The top ten clones hold around 60% of a sample with just over 200,000 distinct CDR3 sequences, around three fifths of them seen once. General study findings and limits: Under 35 was the count of CD8+ CDR3 sequences that patients shared with controls.

The CDR3 runs 16 residues. The V gene's germline CDR1 is KGHDR and CDR2 SFDVKD. Trimming stripped 4 bases from V and 4 bases from J, with 17 bases between. Remarks on this clonotype: The antigen is undetermined.

The sample consisted of sorted CD4+, CD8+, or CD8+CD57+ T cells (not recorded which) from PBMCs. This chain joins TRBV24-1 and TRBJ2-3; weak D call: TRBD2 (6 bases). The source is a human donor with aplastic anemia. CDR3 loop: CATSDSLGLAADTQYF. As DNA, the CDR3 is TGTGCCACCAGTGACTCCCTCGGGTTAGCGGCAGATACGCAGTATTTT.